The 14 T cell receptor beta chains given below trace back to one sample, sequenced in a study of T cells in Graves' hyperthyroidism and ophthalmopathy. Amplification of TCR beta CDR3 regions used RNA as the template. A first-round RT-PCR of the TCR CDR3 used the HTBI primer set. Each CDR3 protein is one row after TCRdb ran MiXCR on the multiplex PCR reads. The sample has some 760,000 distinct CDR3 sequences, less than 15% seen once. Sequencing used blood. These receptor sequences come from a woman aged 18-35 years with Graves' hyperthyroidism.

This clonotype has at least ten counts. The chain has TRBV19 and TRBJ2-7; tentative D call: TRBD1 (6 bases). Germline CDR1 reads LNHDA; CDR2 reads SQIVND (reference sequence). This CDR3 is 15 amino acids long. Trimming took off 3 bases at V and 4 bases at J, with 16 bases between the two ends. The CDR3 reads CASSMVDSTSYEQYF. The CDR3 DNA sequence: TGTGCCAGTAGTATGGTGGACAGTACTTCTTACGAGCAGTACTTC.

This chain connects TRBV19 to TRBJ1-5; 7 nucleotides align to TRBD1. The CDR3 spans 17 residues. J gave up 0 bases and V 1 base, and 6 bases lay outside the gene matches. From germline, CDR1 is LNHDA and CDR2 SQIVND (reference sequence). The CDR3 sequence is CASSIGARGYSNQPQHF. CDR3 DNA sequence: TGTGCCAGTAGTATAGGGGCCAGGGGGTATAGCAATCAGCCCCAGCATTTT.

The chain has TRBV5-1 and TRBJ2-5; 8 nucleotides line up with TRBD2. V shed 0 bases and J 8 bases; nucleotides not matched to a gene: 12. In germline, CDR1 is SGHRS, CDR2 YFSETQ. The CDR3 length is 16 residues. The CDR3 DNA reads TGCGCCAGCAGCTTGGAACTAGCGGAGCGATGGGATACCCAGTACTTC. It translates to CASSLELAERWDTQYF.

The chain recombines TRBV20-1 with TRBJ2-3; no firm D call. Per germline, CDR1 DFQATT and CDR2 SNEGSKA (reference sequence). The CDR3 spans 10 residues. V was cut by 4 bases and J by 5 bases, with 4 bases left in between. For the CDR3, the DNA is TGCAGTGCTACTGTAGATACGCAGTATTTT. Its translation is CSATVDTQYF.

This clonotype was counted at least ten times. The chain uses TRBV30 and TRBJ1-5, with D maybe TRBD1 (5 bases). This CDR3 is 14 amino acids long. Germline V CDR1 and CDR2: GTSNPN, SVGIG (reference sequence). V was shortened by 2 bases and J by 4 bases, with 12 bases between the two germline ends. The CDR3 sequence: CAWSTTKGNQPQHF. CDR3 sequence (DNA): TGTGCCTGGAGTACGACGAAGGGGAATCAGCCCCAGCATTTT.

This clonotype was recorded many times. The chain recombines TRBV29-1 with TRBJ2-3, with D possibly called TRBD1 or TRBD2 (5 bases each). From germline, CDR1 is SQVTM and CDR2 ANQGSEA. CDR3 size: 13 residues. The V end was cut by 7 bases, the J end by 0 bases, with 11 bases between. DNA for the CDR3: TGCAGCGCCGGGACGGAGAGCACAGATACGCAGTATTTT. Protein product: CSAGTESTDTQYF.

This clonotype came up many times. CDR3 loop: CASSPSGGREQYF. The DNA for the CDR3 is TGTGCCAGCAGCCCATCTGGGGGACGCGAGCAGTACTTC. The chain uses TRBV7-9 and TRBJ2-7; D could derive from TRBD1 or TRBD2 (5 bases each). CDR3 length: 13 residues. V lost 5 bases and J 6 bases, leaving 14 bases between the germline ends. Germline V gene lookup returns CDR1 SEHNR and CDR2 FQNEAQ (reference sequence).

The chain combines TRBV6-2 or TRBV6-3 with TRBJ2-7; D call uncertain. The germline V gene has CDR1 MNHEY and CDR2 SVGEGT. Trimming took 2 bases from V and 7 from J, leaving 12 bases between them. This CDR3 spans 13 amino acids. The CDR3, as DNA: TGTGCCAGCAGTTACGGGCCCTATGGGGAGCAGTACTTC. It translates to CASSYGPYGEQYF.

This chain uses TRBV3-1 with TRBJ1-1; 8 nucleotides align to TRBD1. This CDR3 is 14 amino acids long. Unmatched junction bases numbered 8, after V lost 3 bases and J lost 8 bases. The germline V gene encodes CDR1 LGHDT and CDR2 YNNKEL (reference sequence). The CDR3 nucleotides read TGTGCCAGCAGCCAGATGGGACAGGCCCCGGAAGCTTTCTTT. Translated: CASSQMGQAPEAFF.

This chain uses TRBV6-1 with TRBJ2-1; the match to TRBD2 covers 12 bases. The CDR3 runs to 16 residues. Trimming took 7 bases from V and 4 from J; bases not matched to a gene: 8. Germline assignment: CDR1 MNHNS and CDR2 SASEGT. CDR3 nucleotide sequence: TGTGCCAGCACCCATGGGCTAGCGGGAGGGTACAATGAGCAGTTCTTC. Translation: CASTHGLAGGYNEQFF.

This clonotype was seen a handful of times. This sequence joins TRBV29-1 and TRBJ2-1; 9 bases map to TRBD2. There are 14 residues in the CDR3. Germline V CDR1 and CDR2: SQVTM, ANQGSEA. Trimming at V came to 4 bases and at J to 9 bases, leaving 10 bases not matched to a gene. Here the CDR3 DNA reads TGCAGCGTTGTAGCGGGAGTGCGTGTAGGTGAGCAGTTCTTC. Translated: CSVVAGVRVGEQFF.

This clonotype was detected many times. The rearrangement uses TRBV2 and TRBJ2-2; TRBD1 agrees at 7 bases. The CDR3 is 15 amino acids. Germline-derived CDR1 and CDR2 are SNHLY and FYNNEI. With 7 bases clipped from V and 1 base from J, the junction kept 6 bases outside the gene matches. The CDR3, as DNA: TGTGCCAGCATCCGAGGACAGGAGAACACCGGGGAGCTGTTTTTT. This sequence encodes CASIRGQENTGELFF.

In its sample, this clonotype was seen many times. Here the CDR3 reads CASSYLLSGRRNEQFF. CDR3 DNA sequence: TGTGCCAGCAGTTATCTCCTTAGCGGGAGACGAAATGAGCAGTTCTTC. V is TRBV6-2 or TRBV6-3 and J is TRBJ2-1; 9 bases fit TRBD2. Unmatched junction bases numbered 10, after V lost 3 bases and J lost 7 bases. Germline CDR1 is MNHEY and CDR2 is SVGEGT. The CDR3 extends over 16 amino acids.

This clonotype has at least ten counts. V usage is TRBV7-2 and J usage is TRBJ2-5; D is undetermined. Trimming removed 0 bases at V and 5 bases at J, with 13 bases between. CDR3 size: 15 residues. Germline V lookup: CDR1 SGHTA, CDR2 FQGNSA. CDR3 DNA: TGTGCCAGCAGCTTAGCTCCTCAGCCGCTGGAGACCCAGTACTTC. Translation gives CASSLAPQPLETQYF.